This TCR beta chain was identified during a study of CD8 T cells in Susac syndrome. Germline V gene lookup returns CDR1 GTSNPN and CDR2 SVGIG (reference sequence). Trimming removed 5 bases at V and 5 bases at J, with 13 bases between. The CDR3 extends over 13 amino acids. Reverse transcription of roughly 0.5 to 1 ug RNA was performed with random hexamers. Amplification of TCR beta CDR3 by immunoSEQ multiplex PCR spanned 54 Vbeta and 13 Jbeta. TCRdb reprocessed the immunoSEQ multiplex PCR reads via MiXCR and lists one record per CDR3 protein. Of 45,000 to 55,000 distinct CDR3 sequences listed, 80% to 95% were seen once; the top ten hold around 0.53%. TEMRA cells were FACS-enriched, and CD8+ and CD4+ T cells were isolated negatively.

The sequenced sample was CD8+ T cells from PBMCs. The receptor's source is a human donor in good health. This chain uses TRBV30 with TRBJ1-5; D is perhaps TRBD1 (6 bases). In nucleotides, the CDR3 is TGTGCCTGGGCAACAGGGAACTATCAGCCCCAGCATTTT. It codes for CAWATGNYQPQHF.